This T cell receptor (beta chain) is from a study of T cell responses to AZD1222 COVID-19 vaccine. Generated by immunoSEQ multiplex PCR, the TCRdb table keeps only in-frame clones and is missing some. The data show 130,000 or so clones, with less than 95% seen just once and more than 6% held by the top ten. Germline V gene data show CDR1 as SGHRS and CDR2 as YFSETQ. This CDR3 contains 15 residues. Trimming pared 3 bases from V and 5 bases from J, leaving 18 bases between. This clonotype was sampled from an adult in good health. Sample: peripheral blood, taken on day 0 of AZD1222 vaccination. V and J are TRBV5-1 and TRBJ2-7; D perhaps matches TRBD1 (6 bases). The CDR3 nucleotides read TGCGCCAGCAGCTCCAGCGACAGGCCTACTGACGAGCAGTACTTC. It specifies CASSSSDRPTDEQYF.